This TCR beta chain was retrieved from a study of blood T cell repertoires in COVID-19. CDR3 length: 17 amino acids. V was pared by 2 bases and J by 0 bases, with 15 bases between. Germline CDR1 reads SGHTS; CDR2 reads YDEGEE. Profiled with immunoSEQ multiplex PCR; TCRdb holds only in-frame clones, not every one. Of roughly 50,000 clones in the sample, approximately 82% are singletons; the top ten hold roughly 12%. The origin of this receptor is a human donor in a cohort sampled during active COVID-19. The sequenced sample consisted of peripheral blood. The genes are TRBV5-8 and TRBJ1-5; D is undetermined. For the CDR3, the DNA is TGTGCCAGCAGCTTTGTCCGGTCCCAATATAGCAATCAGCCCCAGCATTTT. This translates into CASSFVRSQYSNQPQHF.